These T cell receptor beta chains were read from a single sample in a study of shared clonotypes between healthy human individuals. TCRdb's table, derived via immunoSEQ multiplex PCR, lists solely in-frame clones and lacks some. The sample holds 2.5 million or so clones, approximately 90% seen once. Specimen: naive CD4+ T cells sorted from blood. All receptors derive from a man between 18 and 29 years old in good health. CDR3s include the opening cysteine and the closing phenylalanine or tryptophan. Each record gives: D gene, clone size, CDR3 length, J gene, V gene, CDR3 protein, CDR3 DNA. A D gene is named only where the DNA matches it firmly. The listing skips clone size in some rows; elsewhere it reads once, few, many or a size class.

>NA|NA|14|TRBJ2-3|TRBV28
CASSLGVPTDTQYF
TGTGCCAGCAGTCTTGGAGTACCCACAGATACGCAGTATTTT
>NA|NA|14|TRBJ1-1|TRBV19
CASCLTGGDTEAFF
TGTGCCAGTTGCTTAACCGGGGGGGACACTGAAGCTTTCTTT
>TRBD2|NA|16|TRBJ2-3|TRBV27
CASSLTGGGFRDTQYF
TGTGCCAGCAGTTTAACCGGGGGGGGTTTCCGCGATACGCAGTATTTT
>TRBD1|NA|17|TRBJ1-6|TRBV5-4
CASSLGGGGGVNSPLHF
TGTGCCAGCAGCTTGGGCGGGGGAGGGGGCGTGAATTCACCCCTCCACTTT
>TRBD1|NA|15|TRBJ1-5|TRBV19
CASSTRQGSNQPQHF
TGTGCCAGTAGTACCCGACAGGGTAGCAATCAGCCCCAGCATTTT
>NA|NA|11|TRBJ2-1|TRBV7-9
CASSLDLGQFF
TGTGCCAGCAGCTTAGACCTGGGGCAGTTCTTC
>NA|NA|13|TRBJ2-3|TRBV6-6
CASSRNLGDTQYF
TGTGCCAGCAGCCGCAACCTAGGGGATACGCAGTATTTT
>TRBD2|NA|14|TRBJ2-2|TRBV19
CASSSAGGTGELFF
TGTGCCAGTAGTTCGGCGGGAGGTACCGGGGAGCTGTTTTTT
>NA|NA|13|TRBJ1-6|TRBV4-1
CASSQESNSPLHF
TGCGCCAGCAGCCAAGAAAGTAATTCACCCCTCCACTTT
>TRBD1|NA|18|TRBJ1-2|TRBV14
CASSLKHAGTGGASGYTF
TGTGCCAGCAGCCTTAAACACGCCGGGACAGGGGGCGCGAGTGGCTACACCTTC
>NA|NA|12|TRBJ1-4|TRBV4-1
CASSSEREKLFF
TGCGCCAGCAGTTCGGAGAGGGAAAAACTGTTTTTT
>NA|few|13|TRBJ2-2|TRBV6-5
CASSRGGYGELFF
TGTGCCAGCAGTCGAGGGGGGTACGGGGAGCTGTTTTTT
>TRBD1|NA|14|TRBJ1-2|TRBV19
CASSTGGQIYGYTF
TGTGCCAGTAGTACGGGGGGACAGATCTATGGCTACACCTTC
>NA|few|14|TRBJ1-2|TRBV30
CAWSPSGLNYGYTF
TGTGCCTGGAGTCCGTCAGGGCTCAACTATGGCTACACCTTC
>NA|once|15|TRBJ2-7|TRBV15
CATSRDLQGNYEQYF
TGTGCCACCAGCAGAGATTTACAGGGAAACTACGAGCAGTACTTC
>TRBD1|NA|15|TRBJ1-1|TRBV6-1
CAGSGTGTISTEAFF
TGTGCCGGATCCGGGACAGGGACTATAAGCACTGAAGCTTTCTTT
>TRBD1|NA|15|TRBJ1-2|TRBV7-2
CASSWGTGNNYGYTF
TGTGCCAGCAGCTGGGGGACAGGGAATAACTATGGCTACACCTTC
>NA|NA|13|TRBJ2-5|TRBV4-1
CASSQGLQETQYF
TGCGCCAGCAGCCAGGGTCTTCAAGAGACCCAGTACTTC
>NA|NA|15|TRBJ1-6|TRBV6-5
CASSYSMRGDSPLHF
TGTGCCAGCAGTTACTCGATGAGGGGGGATTCACCCCTCCACTTT
>TRBD2|NA|13|TRBJ2-1|TRBV30
CAWIFGGGNEQFF
TGTGCCTGGATTTTCGGGGGGGGCAATGAGCAGTTCTTC
>NA|NA|14|TRBJ1-5|TRBV27
CASKTHGEIQPQHF
TGTGCCAGCAAAACCCACGGCGAAATTCAGCCCCAGCATTTT
>NA|once|17|TRBJ2-6|TRBV5-1
CASSLRITRSGANVLTF
TGCGCCAGCAGCTTGAGGATAACCAGGAGCGGGGCCAACGTCCTGACTTTC
>TRBD1|NA|14|TRBJ1-4|TRBV27
CASSLHLGQQAMFF
TGTGCCAGCAGTTTACACCTGGGACAGCAGGCGATGTTTTTT
>NA|NA|13|TRBJ2-6|TRBV6-1
CASDPTGANVLTF
TGTGCCAGCGACCCCACTGGGGCCAACGTCCTGACTTTC
>NA|NA|15|TRBJ1-5|TRBV21-1
CASTTGEHNSQPQHF
TGTGCCAGCACCACGGGGGAGCATAACTCCCAGCCCCAGCATTTT
>TRBD1|NA|15|TRBJ2-2|TRBV2
CASSPTGGSSGELFF
TGTGCCAGCAGTCCCACAGGGGGCTCCTCCGGGGAGCTGTTTTTT
>NA|NA|18|TRBJ2-4|TRBV5-6
CASSPRVGDYGSKNIQYF
TGTGCCAGCAGCCCGAGGGTCGGGGATTACGGTTCCAAAAACATTCAGTACTTC
>NA|NA|13|TRBJ2-7|TRBV28
CASRLTVPYEQYF
TGTGCCAGCAGACTTACGGTCCCCTACGAGCAGTACTTC
>NA|NA|13|TRBJ2-5|TRBV10-1
CASSEAGTETQYF
TGCGCCAGCAGTGAGGCGGGAACGGAGACCCAGTACTTC
>NA|NA|12|TRBJ1-1|TRBV2
CASRGQVGEAFF
TGTGCCAGCAGGGGGCAAGTGGGTGAAGCTTTCTTT
>TRBD1|NA|16|TRBJ2-1|TRBV7-2
CASSLGGTGRRNEQFF
TGTGCCAGCAGCTTAGGGGGGACAGGGAGGCGCAATGAGCAGTTCTTC
>TRBD2|NA|16|TRBJ2-7|TRBV30
CAWSLSRTSPHYEQYF
TGTGCCTGGAGCCTAAGTCGGACTAGCCCCCACTACGAGCAGTACTTC
>NA|NA|16|TRBJ1-1|TRBV7-2
CASSLSRAVTNTEAFF
TGTGCCAGCAGCTTAAGTCGGGCGGTGACGAACACTGAAGCTTTCTTT
>TRBD2|once|18|TRBJ2-1|TRBV5-6
CASSSGTSGRRSYNEQFF
TGTGCCAGCAGCTCAGGGACTAGCGGGAGAAGGTCCTACAATGAGCAGTTCTTC
>TRBD1|NA|12|TRBJ1-2|TRBV30
CACSRDRHGYTF
TGTGCCTGCTCCCGGGACAGACATGGCTACACCTTC
>NA|NA|15|TRBJ1-5|TRBV19
CASSIAGRLNQPQHF
TGTGCCAGTAGTATAGCCGGACGGCTGAATCAGCCCCAGCATTTT
>NA|once|15|TRBJ1-5|TRBV2
CASSEGSEYNQPQHF
TGTGCCAGCAGTGAGGGCAGCGAATACAATCAGCCCCAGCATTTT
>NA|NA|14|TRBJ1-5|TRBV30
CAWKAGTSNQPQHF
TGTGCCTGGAAGGCGGGGACTAGCAATCAGCCCCAGCATTTT
>TRBD2|NA|15|TRBJ2-3|TRBV30
CAWSLTSARTDTQYF
TGTGCCTGGAGTCTCACTAGCGCCCGCACAGATACGCAGTATTTT
>TRBD1|NA|18|TRBJ1-4|TRBV5-1
CASSQISTGGRTNEKLFF
TGCGCCAGCAGCCAGATTTCGACAGGGGGTAGGACTAATGAAAAACTGTTTTTT
>NA|NA|17|TRBJ2-6|TRBV28
CASSLWGLDSGANVLTF
TGTGCCAGCAGTCTCTGGGGGCTAGACAGTGGGGCCAACGTCCTGACTTTC
>NA|NA|14|TRBJ2-2|TRBV11-3
CASSFFTNTGELFF
TGTGCCAGCAGCTTCTTCACGAACACCGGGGAGCTGTTTTTT